This T cell receptor beta chain is from a study of radiotherapy plus CTLA-4 blockade in lung cancer. Clones were sequenced by immunoSEQ multiplex PCR, and TCRdb holds only the in-frame ones, with some missing. The data hold approximately 98,000 clones, with 75% to 90% observed a single time. Germline assignment: CDR1 SGHRS and CDR2 YFSETQ. The ends were cut back, 1 base at V and 1 base at J, with 8 bases in the middle. The CDR3 length is 14 residues. Here the sequenced sample was peripheral blood, taken from a patient treated with radiotherapy plus ipilimumab. The origin of this receptor is a human donor with non-small cell lung cancer who had a partial response to radiotherapy plus ipilimumab. V is TRBV5-1 and J is TRBJ1-1; D unresolved. The CDR3 coding sequence is TGCGCCAGCAGCTTGCTGAGCCAGAACACTGAAGCTTTCTTT. This encodes CASSLLSQNTEAFF. The full variable domain, in which reference TRBV5-1 and TRBJ1-1 provide the parts outside the CDR3, is KAGVTQTPRYLIKTRGQQVTLSCSPISGHRSVSWYQQTPGQGLQFLFEYFSETQRNKGNFPGRFSGRQFSNSRSEMNVSTLELGDSALYLCASSLLSQNTEAFFGQGTRLTVV.